The 2 T cell receptor beta chains given below trace back to one sample, sequenced in a study of cytomegalovirus exposure and HLA in healthy donors. Data came from immunoSEQ multiplex PCR; TCRdb stores just in-frame clones and leaves some out. The sample holds about 98,000 clones, 85% to 95% seen once. Sequencing was done on a sample of PBMCs. Receptors originate from a woman under 30 in good health and CMV-seronegative.

The genes are TRBV9 and TRBJ1-1; maybe TRBD1 (5 bases). Germline-derived CDR1 and CDR2 are SGDLS and YYNGEE. Between the trimmed V and J ends, which lost 0 bases and 4 bases, there was a span of 13 bases. CDR3 length equals 15 residues. In DNA, the CDR3 is TGTGCCAGCAGCGTAGAGGCCAGGGCGACCACTGAAGCTTTCTTT. This codes for CASSVEARATTEAFF.

The chain employs TRBV6-4 and TRBJ1-1; D possibly corresponds to TRBD1 (6 bases). The germline CDR1 and CDR2 sequences are MRHNA and SNTAGT. The CDR3 is 15 amino acids. Between the trimmed V and J ends, which lost 4 bases and 0 bases, there was a span of 12 bases. CDR3 protein: CASSVEGGMNTEAFF. The DNA of the CDR3 is TGTGCCAGCAGTGTCGAGGGGGGGATGAACACTGAAGCTTTCTTT.